The 17 T cell receptor beta chains in this list originate from one sample, sequenced in a study of blood T cell repertoires in COVID-19. The data were produced by immunoSEQ multiplex PCR, yet TCRdb's version contains in-frame clones alone and is incomplete. The sample lists 140,000 to 150,000 clones; over 70% were seen once. Sequencing input: peripheral blood. The receptors originated from an older woman with acute or convalescent COVID-19.

The chain combines TRBV6-5 with TRBJ1-1, with D tentatively TRBD1 (5 bases). CDR3 length: 12 amino acids. V lost 4 bases and J 3 bases, leaving 6 bases between the germline ends. Germline V gives CDR1 MNHEY, CDR2 SVGAGI. CDR3 residues: CASSWGDTEAFF. DNA of the CDR3: TGTGCCAGCAGTTGGGGGGACACTGAAGCTTTCTTT.

The rearrangement uses TRBV28 and TRBJ2-7; D may be TRBD2 (7 bases). CDR1 and CDR2 from the germline V gene are MDHEN and SYDVKM. This CDR3 contains 15 residues. Trimming removed 2 bases at V and 4 bases at J, with 15 bases between. CDR3 nucleotides: TGTGCCAGCAGTTTAACGGGGGGCCGAAGGTACGAGCAGTACTTC. Translated: CASSLTGGRRYEQYF. Drawing the rest from reference TRBV28 and TRBJ2-7, the complete variable domain is DVKVTQSSRYLVKRTGEKVFLECVQDMDHENMFWYRQDPGLGLRLIYFSYDVKMKEKGDIPEGYSVSREKKERFSLILESASTNQTSMYLCASSLTGGRRYEQYFGPGTRLTVT.

This chain links TRBV6-6 with TRBJ2-5; D may be TRBD2 (6 bases). The germline V gene encodes CDR1 MNHNY and CDR2 SVGAGI (reference sequence). Trimming pared 6 bases from V and 0 bases from J, leaving 8 bases between. The CDR3 sequence is 13 residues long. CDR3 DNA: TGTGCCAGCAGACGGGGGTACCAAGAGACCCAGTACTTC. Its translation: CASRRGYQETQYF.

The chain links TRBV15 to TRBJ1-3, with 10 positions matching TRBD1. The CDR3 has 15 amino acids. Losses at the gene ends were 5 bases for V and 2 bases for J; bases not matched to a gene: 3. Germline CDR1 and CDR2: LNHNV and YYDKDF (reference sequence). Here the CDR3 DNA reads TGTGCCACCAGCTCCGGGACAGGGGCTGGAAACACCATATATTTT. Encoded protein: CATSSGTGAGNTIYF.

The V and J genes are TRBV18 and TRBJ2-1; 13 nucleotides align to TRBD2. From germline, CDR1 is KGHSH and CDR2 LQKENI. The CDR3 runs 15 residues. Trimming removed 2 bases from V and 10 bases from J; junction bases left unmatched: 5. The CDR3 bases are TGTGCCAGCTCACCAACTAGCGGGAGGGCACGAGAGCAGTTCTTC. It translates to CASSPTSGRAREQFF.

The rearrangement uses TRBV2 and TRBJ2-1; D perhaps matches TRBD1 (6 bases). CDR1 and CDR2 (germline): SNHLY, FYNNEI. The CDR3 has 14 residues. V gave up 6 bases and J gave up 3 bases, with 12 bases separating them. The CDR3 loop reads CASREDSHYNEQFF. The DNA of the CDR3 is TGTGCCAGCAGGGAGGACAGCCACTACAATGAGCAGTTCTTC.

This clone has more than one count but fewer than ten. This chain links TRBV10-1 with TRBJ2-7; D is possibly TRBD1 (6 bases). The V gene lost 3 bases and the J gene lost 3 bases, with 9 bases spanning the gap. The CDR3 is made up of 13 amino acids. Germline V gene lookup returns CDR1 WNHNN and CDR2 SYGVQD (reference sequence). The DNA for the CDR3 is TGCGCCAGCAGTGATCCGGGACACTACGAGCAGTACTTC. Protein sequence: CASSDPGHYEQYF.

Notes on this clone: Because the CDR3's place on the DNA is in doubt, the DNA is left out and the CDR3 is given as listed by TCRdb. This chain links TRBV7-3 with TRBJ2-2; TRBD2, as called in the table, went unchecked against the DNA. The CDR3 is 15 residues long, counting both termini. The V gene's germline CDR1 is SGHTA and CDR2 FQGTGA. The CDR3 here is CASSSSTGYTGELFF.

This chain links TRBV6-5 with TRBJ2-2; 10 bases map to TRBD2. The CDR3 is 16 amino acids. Germline-derived CDR1 and CDR2 are MNHEY and SVGAGI. Trimming took 2 bases from V and 4 from J; bases not matched to a gene: 4. CDR3 nucleotide sequence: TGTGCCAGCAGTTACGGAGCGGGAGGGGGCACCGGGGAGCTGTTTTTT. Residues: CASSYGAGGGTGELFF.

The V and J genes are TRBV28 and TRBJ2-5, with D maybe TRBD2 (5 bases). V lost 5 bases and J 5 bases, leaving 18 bases between the germline ends. Germline CDR1 and CDR2: MDHEN and SYDVKM. This CDR3 spans 15 amino acids. DNA of the CDR3: TGTGCCAGCAGTCCTAGTAGGAGGCAAAAGGAGACCCAGTACTTC. Its protein product is CASSPSRRQKETQYF.

The chain links TRBV7-8 to TRBJ2-2, with TRBD2 as a possible D gene (5 bases). This CDR3 region has 13 residues. V was trimmed by 6 bases and J by 5 bases, leaving 10 bases between them. The V gene's germline CDR1 is SGHVS and CDR2 FQNEAQ. The CDR3 DNA reads TGTGCCAGCAGTTCGAGGGAGACCGGGGAGCTGTTTTTT. Protein product: CASSSRETGELFF.

Only a few counts were recorded for this clone. CDR3 sequence reads: CASSDLQARAALFGYTF. The CDR3 nucleotides are TGTGCCAGCAGTGACCTACAGGCCCGGGCCGCCCTTTTTGGCTACACCTTC. The chain carries TRBV6-1 and TRBJ1-2; tentative D call: TRBD1 (5 bases). V lost 3 bases, J lost 7 bases, and 24 bases lay in between. The CDR3 has 17 residues. Germline CDR1 is MNHNS and CDR2 is SASEGT.

CDR3 nucleotides: TGCGCCAGCAGCTCCCACAGGGTTCGGGGCTATGGCTACACCTTC. Translation: CASSSHRVRGYGYTF. This sequence joins TRBV5-1 and TRBJ1-2, with D possibly being TRBD1 (6 bases). CDR3 length equals 15 residues. Germline CDR1 and CDR2: SGHRS and YFSETQ. Deletions cut 3 bases from V and 4 bases from J, with 16 bases between.

The chain employs TRBV12-5 and TRBJ1-5, with D tentatively TRBD1 (5 bases). The CDR3 sequence is 17 residues long. V lost 8 bases to trimming and J lost 0 bases, with 20 bases between them. Germline V gene sequence: CDR1 LGHNT, CDR2 FRNRAP. CDR3 coding DNA: TGTGCTAGTCGGAGGGCAGGGACTTCCCTTAGCAATCAGCCCCAGCATTTT. Amino acids: CASRRAGTSLSNQPQHF.

This rearrangement joins TRBV11-2 to TRBJ2-5; 7 bases map to TRBD1. The CDR3 length is 15 residues. The ends lost 4 bases at V and 5 bases at J; junction bases unmatched: 10. The germline gives CDR1 SGHAT, CDR2 FQNNGV. The CDR3: CASSSYPDREETQYF. CDR3 nucleotides: TGTGCCAGCAGCTCGTACCCTGACAGGGAGGAGACCCAGTACTTC. The full variable domain, its missing parts supplied by reference TRBV11-2 and TRBJ2-5, is EAGVAQSPRYKIIEKRQSVAFWCNPISGHATLYWYQQILGQGPKLLIQFQNNGVVDDSQLPKDRFSAERLKGVDSTLKIQPAKLEDSAVYLCASSSYPDREETQYFGPGTRLLVL.

This clone appeared a few times. This CDR3 reads CASSPPANTEAFF. The DNA for the CDR3 is TGTGCCAGCTCACCACCAGCGAACACTGAAGCTTTCTTT. V gene TRBV18 combines with J gene TRBJ1-1; no clear D gene. Germline V gene lookup returns CDR1 KGHSH and CDR2 LQKENI. With 0 bases removed from V and 1 base from J, the gap between germline ends came to 3 bases. The CDR3 has 13 residues.

The DNA of the CDR3 is TGTGCCAGCAGCCCGGGAGTCGGCGGGGAGCTGTTTTTT. It is translated as CASSPGVGGELFF. This chain connects TRBV11-2 to TRBJ2-2; D may be TRBD2 (6 bases). Germline values: CDR1 SGHAT, CDR2 FQNNGV. The CDR3 sequence is 13 residues long. V was shortened by 5 bases and J by 7 bases, with 11 bases between the two germline ends.